This entry lists 8 T cell receptor beta chains sequenced from one sample in a study of blood T cell repertoires in COVID-19. Libraries were prepared by immunoSEQ multiplex PCR; TCRdb keeps only in-frame clonotypes and omits some of them. The sample has around 300,000 clones, about 89% seen once; the top ten hold roughly 2.2%. The sample was peripheral blood. The receptor set was obtained from a man in his fifties or sixties with acute or convalescent COVID-19.

V is TRBV7-9 and J is TRBJ2-7; TRBD1 might be the D (5 bases). The CDR3 length is 13 residues. Germline CDR1 and CDR2: SEHNR and FQNEAQ (reference sequence). Trimming took off 6 bases at V and 0 bases at J, with 9 bases between the two ends. The DNA of the CDR3 is TGTGCCAGCAGTTTGACAGCCTCCTACGAGCAGTACTTC. This translates into CASSLTASYEQYF.

Written as DNA, the CDR3 is TGTGCCAGCAGTTACCCACGGACAGGGGGCTCAGAGACCCAGTACTTC. Its protein product is CASSYPRTGGSETQYF. The V call is TRBV6-8, the J call TRBJ2-5; TRBD1 aligns across 11 bases. Germline CDR1 is MNHGY and CDR2 is SAAAGT. This CDR3 region has 16 residues. Trimming took 2 bases from V and 4 from J; bases not matched to a gene: 6.

The gene calls are TRBV5-4 and TRBJ1-1; no firm D call. The germline V and J ends were trimmed by 0 bases and 2 bases, with 11 bases remaining between them. This CDR3 has 15 amino acids. CDR1 and CDR2 (germline): SGHNT, YYREEE (reference sequence). The CDR3 sequence is CASSLGQAVNTEAFF. The CDR3 nucleotides read TGTGCCAGCAGCTTGGGTCAGGCAGTCAACACTGAAGCTTTCTTT.

This clone was counted a few times. The CDR3 reads CASSRPGQAGGYTF. DNA of the CDR3: TGTGCCAGCAGCCGACCGGGACAGGCGGGTGGCTACACCTTC. J is TRBJ1-2 and V is TRBV5-5, with TRBD1 matching over 8 bases. The germline V gene has CDR1 SGHKS and CDR2 YYEKEE (reference sequence). Trimming took 4 bases from V and 7 from J; bases not matched to a gene: 9. The CDR3 has 14 residues.

This rearrangement joins TRBV7-3 to TRBJ2-5, with TRBD2 identical over 7 bases. The CDR3 has 15 residues. Germline-derived CDR1 and CDR2 are SGHTA and FQGTGA. With 5 bases clipped from V and 5 bases from J, the junction kept 11 bases outside the gene matches. The CDR3 sequence: CASSPGGTRGETQYF. The CDR3 DNA reads TGTGCCAGCAGCCCCGGGGGGACGAGGGGCGAGACCCAGTACTTC.

In its sample, this clone was seen once. The chain links TRBV2 to TRBJ2-1; perhaps TRBD1 as D (5 bases). Per germline, CDR1 SNHLY and CDR2 FYNNEI. Trimming removed 7 bases at V and 0 bases at J, with 16 bases between. The CDR3 spans 16 residues. The CDR3 loop reads CASTPPDTYSYNEQFF. The CDR3 DNA reads TGTGCCAGCACCCCCCCGGACACCTACTCCTACAATGAGCAGTTCTTC.

This rearrangement joins TRBV11-2 to TRBJ2-3, with 8 bases identical to TRBD2. This CDR3 spans 15 amino acids. The V and J ends lost 5 bases and 6 bases, in that order; junction bases with no gene match: 10. Germline V gene lookup returns CDR1 SGHAT and CDR2 FQNNGV. DNA for the CDR3: TGTGCCAGCAGCGGGATAGCGGGGCTCGGGGATACGCAGTATTTT. The encoded protein is CASSGIAGLGDTQYF.

This rearrangement joins TRBV3-1 (or the pseudogene TRBV3-2) to TRBJ1-2; 8 nucleotides line up with TRBD1. Trimming removed 0 bases from V and 5 bases from J; junction bases left unmatched: 8. Germline CDR1 is LGHDT and CDR2 is YNNKEL (reference sequence). The CDR3 has 16 residues. In nucleotides, the CDR3 is TGTGCCAGCAGCCAAGACCCCGGACAGGGCTATTATGGCTACACCTTC. Protein sequence: CASSQDPGQGYYGYTF.